Given below is one T cell receptor beta chain in context. Repertoires were generated with immunoSEQ multiplex PCR, while TCRdb's copy carries only in-frame clones and drops some. In the table there are about 350,000 clones, around 90% of which are singletons. The sample comes from a study of blood T cell repertoires in COVID-19. Study at large: T cells, B-cell-depleted T cells, or PBMCs provided the cDNA or gDNA that served as material.

V was cut by 4 bases and J by 6 bases, with 17 bases left in between. The CDR3 is 15 amino acids. Germline CDR1 reads SGHDT; CDR2 reads YYEEEE. The source of this sequence is a woman in her late teens or twenties who had recovered from COVID-19. This chain uses TRBV5-6 with TRBJ1-5; D is possibly TRBD1 (6 bases). The specimen was peripheral blood. The CDR3: CASSHGQTGVQPQHF. Written as DNA, the CDR3 is TGTGCCAGCAGCCACGGCCAGACAGGAGTTCAGCCCCAGCATTTT.